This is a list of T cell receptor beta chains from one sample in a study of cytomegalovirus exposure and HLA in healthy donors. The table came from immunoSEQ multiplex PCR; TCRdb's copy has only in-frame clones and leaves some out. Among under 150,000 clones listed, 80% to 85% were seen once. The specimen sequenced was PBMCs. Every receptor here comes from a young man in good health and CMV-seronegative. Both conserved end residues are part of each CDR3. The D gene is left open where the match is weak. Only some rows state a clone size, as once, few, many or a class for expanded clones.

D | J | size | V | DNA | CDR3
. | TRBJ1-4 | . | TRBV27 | TGTGCCAGCAAGCGGTCAACTAATGAAAAACTGTTTTTT | CASKRSTNEKLFF
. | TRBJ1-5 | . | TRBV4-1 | TGCGCCAGCAGCCAAAGCCCCCGCAGGGGTAGGGATCAGCCCCAGCATTTT | CASSQSPRRGRDQPQHF
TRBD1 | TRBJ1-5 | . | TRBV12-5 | TGTGCTAGTGGCCCAGACAGGGAATACCAGCCCCAGCATTTT | CASGPDREYQPQHF
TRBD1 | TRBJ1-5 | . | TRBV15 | TGTGCCACCAGCAGGGCACAGGGGAATCATCAGCCCCAGCATTTT | CATSRAQGNHQPQHF
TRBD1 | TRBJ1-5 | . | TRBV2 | TGTGCCAGCAGTGAGGTTACAGGGGATCAGCCCCAGCATTTT | CASSEVTGDQPQHF
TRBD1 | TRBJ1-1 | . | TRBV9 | TGTGCCAGCAGCCGGACAGGAATGAACACTGAAGCTTTCTTT | CASSRTGMNTEAFF
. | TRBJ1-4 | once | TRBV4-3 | TGCGCCAGCAGCCAAGATGTCAAAGAAAAACTGTTTTTT | CASSQDVKEKLFF
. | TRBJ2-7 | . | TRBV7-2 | TGTGCCAGCAGGGGGCCGTCGGGGGTGATTCCCTACGAGCAGTACTTC | CASRGPSGVIPYEQYF
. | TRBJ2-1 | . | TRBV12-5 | TGTGCTAGTGGTTTGGACCGCCCGATAAGGACAGTCCAGAGCTCCTACAATGAGCAGTTCTTC | CASGLDRPIRTVQSSYNEQFF
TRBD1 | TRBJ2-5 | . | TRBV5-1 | TGCGCCAGCAGCCTGGGACAGCCTCAAGAGACCCAGTACTTC | CASSLGQPQETQYF
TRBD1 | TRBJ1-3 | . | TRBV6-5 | TGTGCCAGCAGTTTATTTGGCAGGGGGCGAGGAAACACCATATATTTT | CASSLFGRGRGNTIYF
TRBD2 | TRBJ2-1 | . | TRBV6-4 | TGTGCCAGCAGTGACCTAGCGGGCTCCTACAATGAGCAGTTCTTC | CASSDLAGSYNEQFF
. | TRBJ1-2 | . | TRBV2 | TGTGCCAGCAATGATCGACAGCAGTATGGCTACACCTTC | CASNDRQQYGYTF
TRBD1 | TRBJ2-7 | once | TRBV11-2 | TGTGCCAGCAGCTTTTGGGACAGCTCCTACGAGCAGTACTTC | CASSFWDSSYEQYF
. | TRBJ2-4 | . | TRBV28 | TGTGCCAGCAGTTTCTCCGGGGCCAAAAACATTCAGTACTTC | CASSFSGAKNIQYF
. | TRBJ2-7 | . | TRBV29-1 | TGCAGCGTTGAGAGTCGGCGGGGGACAGGATTTTACGAGCAGTACTTC | CSVESRRGTGFYEQYF
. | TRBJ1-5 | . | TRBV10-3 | TGTGCCATCAGGGTACAAGATGGCCAGCCCCAGCATTTT | CAIRVQDGQPQHF
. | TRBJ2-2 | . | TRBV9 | TGTGCCAGCAGCGTAGCGGGAATAGCCACCGGGGAGCTGTTTTTT | CASSVAGIATGELFF
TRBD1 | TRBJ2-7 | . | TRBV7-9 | TGTGCCAGCAGCGCGCTAGGGACAGCTATGTACGAGCAGTACTTC | CASSALGTAMYEQYF
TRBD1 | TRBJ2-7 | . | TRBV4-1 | TGCGCCAGCAGCCTAGAGGGGACAGGGGGCTACGAGCAGTACTTC | CASSLEGTGGYEQYF
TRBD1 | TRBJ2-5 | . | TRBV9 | TGTGCCAGCGGGACAGCACAAGAGACCCAGTACTTC | CASGTAQETQYF
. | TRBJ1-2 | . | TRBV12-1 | . | CASSFAQGTGDYGYTF
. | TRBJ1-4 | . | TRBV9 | TGTGCCAGCAGTCGAGACAGTGAAAAACTGTTTTTT | CASSRDSEKLFF
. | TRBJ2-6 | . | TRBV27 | TGTGCCAGCAGGAGGGGACACATCACCCACGTCCTGACTTTC | CASRRGHITHVLTF
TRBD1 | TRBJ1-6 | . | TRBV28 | TGTGCCAGCAGTTTAGTCACAGGGGGAAACTCACCCCTCCACTTT | CASSLVTGGNSPLHF
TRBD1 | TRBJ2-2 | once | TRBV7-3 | TGTGCCAGCAGCGCCCGACAGGGGACGGGCGGGGAGCTGTTTTTT | CASSARQGTGGELFF
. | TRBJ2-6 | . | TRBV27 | TGTGCCAGCAGTTTTCTTTTGGGGGGTCCTGGGGCCAACGTCCTGACTTTC | CASSFLLGGPGANVLTF
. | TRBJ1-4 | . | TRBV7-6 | TGTGCCAGCAGCTTAGACAGACGGCCGCCTAATGAAAAACTGTTTTTT | CASSLDRRPPNEKLFF
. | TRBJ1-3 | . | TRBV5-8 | TGTGCCAGCAGCTCGGACATGGGAAACACCATATATTTT | CASSSDMGNTIYF
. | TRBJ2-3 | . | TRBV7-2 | TGTGCCAGCAGCAAAAGCCGGACTAGCACAGATACGCAGTATTTT | CASSKSRTSTDTQYF
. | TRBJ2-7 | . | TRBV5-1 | TGCGCCAGCAGCAAACTTTCGATGAGCTTGGAGCAGTACTTC | CASSKLSMSLEQYF
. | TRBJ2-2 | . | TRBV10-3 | TGTGCCATCAAGGGGATAGGGGGTGTAGAAGCCGGGGAGCTGTTTTTT | CAIKGIGGVEAGELFF
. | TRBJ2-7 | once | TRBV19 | TGTGCCAGTAGTATCACCGGTTCCCTCTCCTACGAGCAGTACTTC | CASSITGSLSYEQYF
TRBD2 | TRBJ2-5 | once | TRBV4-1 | TGCGCCAGTATAGACCTAGCGGGGGGAAACCAAGAGACCCAGTACTTC | CASIDLAGGNQETQYF
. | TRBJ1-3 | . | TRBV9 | TGTGCCAGCAGCGCCGACAGGAACTCTGGAAACACCATATATTTT | CASSADRNSGNTIYF
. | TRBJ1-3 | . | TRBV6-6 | TGTGCCAGCATTCGCAGGCTTATCACCGGAAACACCATATATTTT | CASIRRLITGNTIYF
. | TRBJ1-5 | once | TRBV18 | TGTGCCAGCTCACCAGAGGCAGGGCAACAGCATTTT | CASSPEAGQQHF
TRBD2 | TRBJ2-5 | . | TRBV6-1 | TGTGCCAGCAGTGAACTGAGGCGGGAGTCGACGGAAGAGACCCAGTACTTC | CASSELRRESTEETQYF
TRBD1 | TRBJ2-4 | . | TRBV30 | TGTGCCTGGAGTGTGAGGGACAGGGAAGAGTACTTC | CAWSVRDREEYF
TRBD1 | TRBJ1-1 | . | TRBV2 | TGTGCCAGCAGTGGGGACGGGGGACAGGGTCTTTCGCGGGGTTTCTTT | CASSGDGGQGLSRGFF
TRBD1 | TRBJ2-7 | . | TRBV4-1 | TGCGCCAGCACCCCCACCACGGGCAGGGGGTACGAGCAGTACTTC | CASTPTTGRGYEQYF
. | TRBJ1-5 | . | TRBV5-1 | TGCGCCAGCAGCTTGGACTCCCAGGGTCAGCCCCAGCATTTT | CASSLDSQGQPQHF
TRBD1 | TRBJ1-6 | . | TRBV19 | TGTGCCAGTAGTGATTGGATGGACAGGGGGCGCGGGAATTCACCCCTCCACTTT | CASSDWMDRGRGNSPLHF
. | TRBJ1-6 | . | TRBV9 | TGTGCCAGCAGCGTAGCGGGAGTAAGGAATTCACCCCTCCACTTT | CASSVAGVRNSPLHF
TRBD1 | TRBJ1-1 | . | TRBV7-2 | TGTGCCAGCAGCCTTCGACAGGGATCGTCGGCTGAAGCTTTCTTT | CASSLRQGSSAEAFF
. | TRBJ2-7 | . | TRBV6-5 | TGTGCCAGCAGTTCAGGGATCTACGAGCAGTACTTC | CASSSGIYEQYF
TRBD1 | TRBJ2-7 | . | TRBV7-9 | TGTGCCAGCAGCCCCCGGGACAGGGGATCCTACGAGCAGTACTTC | CASSPRDRGSYEQYF
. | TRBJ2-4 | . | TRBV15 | TGTGCCACCAGCAGAACGGTCCGGGGGGCCAAAAACATTCAGTACTTC | CATSRTVRGAKNIQYF